This T cell receptor beta chain was recovered during a study of PD-L1 blockade in urothelial cancer (TCRdb year 2017). Regarding the complete study: Every patient began therapy in about 2014 and was given atezolizumab 1,200 mg intravenously every 3 weeks. Pretreatment tumor samples, along with matched peripheral blood collected serially before and after atezolizumab treatment, underwent TCR sequencing. Durable clinical benefit meant progression-free survival longer than 6 months, and TCR features were also tested against progression-free and overall survival. The study, an exploratory multi-omic analysis, examined somatic, immune and clinical correlates of response to PD-L1 blockade with atezolizumab in urothelial cancer. In the same patients, pretreatment tumors underwent whole exome sequencing and RNA sequencing in addition to TCR sequencing. Pretreatment blood TCR-seq was available for nearly 30 patients, at least one posttreatment blood collection was obtained for 25 or so patients, and tumor TCR-seq was available for 25 or so patients. An ECOG performance status of 0 or 1 was recorded for the patients, and 0 to 3 prior chemotherapy regimens had been received by the patients. About 90% of the 29 patients were identified as males with urothelial cancer of bladder origin, and a prior smoking history was reported by 18 of 29 patients. Durable clinical benefit was achieved by nine patients but not by the remaining 20. Blood samples were analyzed at 3 weeks after treatment start (second dose) and at 6 weeks after treatment start. Blood samples yielded a median of about 150,000 T cells and around 80,000 unique TCRs, with median clonality about 0.08. What the work shows at the level of the full study, not this receptor alone: Small sample size (n ≈ 29) and many exploratory analyses mean the results are intended to be hypothesis-generating. A pretreatment peripheral blood TCR clonality below the median was linked to improved progression-free and overall survival. Among patients with durable benefit, tumor-associated TCR clones showed greater expansion in peripheral blood 3 weeks after treatment started (n ≈ 23, p = 0.022).

Explained via the paper, the time point label denotes: peripheral blood 6 weeks after treatment start. The cohort included about 29 patients with locally advanced or metastatic urothelial carcinoma who were treated at Memorial Sloan Kettering on a trial protocol. Peripheral blood mononuclear cells were collected pretreatment and during treatment, with between 1 and 8 total time points per patient. The Qiagen DNeasy Blood extraction kit was used to purify genomic DNA from total PBMCs and tumor samples. Collected pretreatment and during treatment, PBMCs were isolated and stored as previously described. A distance of 12 bases separates the germline ends of V and J, which lose 1 base and 2 bases respectively. Based on the germline V gene (reference sequence), the CDR1 and CDR2 sequences are SGHNT and YYREEE. The CDR3 numbers 15 residues from cysteine through phenylalanine. Just CDR3 DNA is preserved here, 45 bases in frame from base 1.

To estimate absolute template abundance from read counts, synthetic TCR analog templates were spiked into each PCR. The immunoSEQ assay used bias-controlled V and J gene primers to amplify TCRbeta CDR3 regions from genomic DNA. Rearranged TCRbeta segments were sequenced at approximately 20X coverage. Per the source publication's procedure: Clustering was used to correct sequencing errors, and CDR3s were annotated against IMGT so that V, D and J genes could be assigned. Downstream analyses used only productive TCRbeta rearrangements, leaving out any out-of-frame or stop-codon sequences. Clonality was computed as one minus Shannon entropy normalized by the log of the number of unique productive sequences. Fisher's exact test with Benjamini-Hochberg correction, using a cutoff of adjusted p below 0.01, was how clones that differed between time points or between blood and tumor were identified. TCRdb limited this immuneACCESS table to in-frame rearrangements with V and J called. A share of clones is missing; checked studies link under half to unresolved V genes, and the rest is unexplained. From that table come the V and J calls and clone size; the DNA was used to work out D and trimming. The table for this sample lists under 150,000 clones; approximately 90% of them were counted only once. Under 2% of the sample belongs to the ten largest clones.

As to this clone: What this receptor recognizes is not known. No quality values exist for individual bases; no much larger clone is one base distant.

Sequenced here: PBMCs, sampled around atezolizumab (anti-PD-L1) treatment. The sequence came from a man between 60 and 75 years old with urothelial cancer. In this chain, TRBV5-4 is recombined with TRBJ2-5; the D gene is possibly TRBD1, with 7 bases matching. The CDR3 corresponds to CASSLPAGGQETQYF. The nucleotide sequence is given as TGTGCCAGCAGCTTGCCCGCAGGGGGGCAAGAGACCCAGTACTTC.